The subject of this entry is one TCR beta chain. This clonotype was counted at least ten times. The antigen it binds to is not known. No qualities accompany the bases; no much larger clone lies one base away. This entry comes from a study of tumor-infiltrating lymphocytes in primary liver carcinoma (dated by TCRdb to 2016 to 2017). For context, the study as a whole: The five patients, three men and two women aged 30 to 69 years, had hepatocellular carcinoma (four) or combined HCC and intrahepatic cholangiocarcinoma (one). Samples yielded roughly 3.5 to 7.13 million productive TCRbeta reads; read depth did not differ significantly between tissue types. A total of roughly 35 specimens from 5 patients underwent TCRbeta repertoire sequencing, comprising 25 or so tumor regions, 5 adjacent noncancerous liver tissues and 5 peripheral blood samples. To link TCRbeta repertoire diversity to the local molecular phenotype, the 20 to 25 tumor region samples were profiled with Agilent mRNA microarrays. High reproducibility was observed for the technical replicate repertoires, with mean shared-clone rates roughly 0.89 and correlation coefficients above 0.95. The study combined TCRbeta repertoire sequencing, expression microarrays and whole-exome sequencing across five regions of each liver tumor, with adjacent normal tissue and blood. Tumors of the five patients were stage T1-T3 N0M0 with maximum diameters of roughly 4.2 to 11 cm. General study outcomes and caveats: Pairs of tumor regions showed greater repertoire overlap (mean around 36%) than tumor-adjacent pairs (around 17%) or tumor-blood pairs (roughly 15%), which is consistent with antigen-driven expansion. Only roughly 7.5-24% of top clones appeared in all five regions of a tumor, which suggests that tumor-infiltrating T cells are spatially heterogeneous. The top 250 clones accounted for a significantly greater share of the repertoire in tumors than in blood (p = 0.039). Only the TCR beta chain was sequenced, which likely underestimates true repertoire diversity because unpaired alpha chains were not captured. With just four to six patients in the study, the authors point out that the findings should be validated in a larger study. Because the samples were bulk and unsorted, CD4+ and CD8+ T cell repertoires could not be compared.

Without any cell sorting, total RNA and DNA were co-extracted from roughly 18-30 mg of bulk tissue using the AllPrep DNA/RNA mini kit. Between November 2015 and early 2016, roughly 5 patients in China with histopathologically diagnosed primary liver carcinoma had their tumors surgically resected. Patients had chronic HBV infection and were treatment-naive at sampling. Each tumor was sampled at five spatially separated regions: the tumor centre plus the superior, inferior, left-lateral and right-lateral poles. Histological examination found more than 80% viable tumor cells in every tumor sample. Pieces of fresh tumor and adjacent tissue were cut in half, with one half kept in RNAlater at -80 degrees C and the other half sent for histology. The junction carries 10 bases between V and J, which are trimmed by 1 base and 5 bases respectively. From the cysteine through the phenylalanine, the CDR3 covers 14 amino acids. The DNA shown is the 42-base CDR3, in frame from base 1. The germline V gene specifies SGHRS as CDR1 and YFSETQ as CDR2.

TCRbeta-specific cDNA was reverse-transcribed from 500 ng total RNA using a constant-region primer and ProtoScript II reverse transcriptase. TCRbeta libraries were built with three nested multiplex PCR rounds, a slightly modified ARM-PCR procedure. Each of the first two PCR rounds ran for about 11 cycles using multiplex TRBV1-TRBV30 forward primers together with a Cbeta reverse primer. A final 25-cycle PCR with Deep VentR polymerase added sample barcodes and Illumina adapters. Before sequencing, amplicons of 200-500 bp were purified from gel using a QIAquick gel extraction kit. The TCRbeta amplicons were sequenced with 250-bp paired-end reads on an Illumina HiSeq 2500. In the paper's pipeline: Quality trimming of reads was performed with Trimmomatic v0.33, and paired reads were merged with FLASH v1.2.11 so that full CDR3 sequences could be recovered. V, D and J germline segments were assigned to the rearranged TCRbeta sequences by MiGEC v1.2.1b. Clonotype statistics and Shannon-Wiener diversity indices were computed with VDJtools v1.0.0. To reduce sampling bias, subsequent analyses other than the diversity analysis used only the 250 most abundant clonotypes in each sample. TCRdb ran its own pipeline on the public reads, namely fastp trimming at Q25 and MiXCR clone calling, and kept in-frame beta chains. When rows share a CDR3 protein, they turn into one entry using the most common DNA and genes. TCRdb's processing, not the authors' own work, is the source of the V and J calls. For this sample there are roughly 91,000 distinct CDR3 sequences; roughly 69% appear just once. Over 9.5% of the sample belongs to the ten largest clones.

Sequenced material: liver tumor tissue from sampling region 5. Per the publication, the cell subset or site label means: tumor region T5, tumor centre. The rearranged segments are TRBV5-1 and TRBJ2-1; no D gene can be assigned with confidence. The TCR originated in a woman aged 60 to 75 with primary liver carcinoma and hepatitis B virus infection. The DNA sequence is TGCGCCAGCAGCTTGAACTCCCTTGACAATGAGCAGTTCTTC. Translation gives CASSLNSLDNEQFF.